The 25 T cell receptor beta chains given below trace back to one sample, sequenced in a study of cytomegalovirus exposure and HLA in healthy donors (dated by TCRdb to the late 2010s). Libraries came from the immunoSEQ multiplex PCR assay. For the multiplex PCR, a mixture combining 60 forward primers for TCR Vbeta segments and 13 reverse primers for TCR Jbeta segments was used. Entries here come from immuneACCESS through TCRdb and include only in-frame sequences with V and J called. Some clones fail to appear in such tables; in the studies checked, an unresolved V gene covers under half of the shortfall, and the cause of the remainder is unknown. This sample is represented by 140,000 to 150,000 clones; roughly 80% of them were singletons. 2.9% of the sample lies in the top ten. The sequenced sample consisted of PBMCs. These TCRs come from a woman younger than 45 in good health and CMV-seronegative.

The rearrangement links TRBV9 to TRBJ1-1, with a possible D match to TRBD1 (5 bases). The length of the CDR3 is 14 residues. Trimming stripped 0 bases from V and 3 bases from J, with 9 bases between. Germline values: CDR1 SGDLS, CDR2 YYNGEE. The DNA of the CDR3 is TGTGCCAGCAGCGTAGCGGGGGTTGACACTGAAGCTTTCTTT. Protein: CASSVAGVDTEAFF.

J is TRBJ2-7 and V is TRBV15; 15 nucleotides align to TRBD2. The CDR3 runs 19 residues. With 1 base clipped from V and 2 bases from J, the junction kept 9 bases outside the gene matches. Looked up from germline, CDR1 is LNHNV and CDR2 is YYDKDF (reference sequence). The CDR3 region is CATSRVGGLAGGYTYEQYF. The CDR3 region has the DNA TGTGCCACCAGCAGAGTTGGGGGACTAGCGGGGGGCTATACCTACGAGCAGTACTTC. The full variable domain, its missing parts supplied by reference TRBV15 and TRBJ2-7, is DAMVIQNPRYQVTQFGKPVTLSCSQTLNHNVMYWYQQKSSQAPKLLFHYYDKDFNNEADTPDNFQSRRPNTSFCFLDIRSPGLGDTAMYLCATSRVGGLAGGYTYEQYFGPGTRLTVT.

CDR3 protein: CASSWGLAGGPLETQYF. The CDR3 DNA is TGTGCCAGCAGCTGGGGACTAGCGGGGGGGCCTTTGGAGACCCAGTACTTC. The V call is TRBV5-6, the J call TRBJ2-5; 16 positions match TRBD2. The V segment lost 3 bases and the J segment 5 bases; nucleotides outside the gene matches: 7. CDR1 SGHDT and CDR2 YYEEEE come from the germline V gene. The CDR3 spans 17 residues.

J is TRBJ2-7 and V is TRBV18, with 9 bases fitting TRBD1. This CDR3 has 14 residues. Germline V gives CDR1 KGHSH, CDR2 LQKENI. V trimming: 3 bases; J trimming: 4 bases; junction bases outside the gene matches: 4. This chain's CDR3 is CASSPGQGFYEQYF. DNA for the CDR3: TGTGCCAGCTCACCGGGACAGGGTTTTTACGAGCAGTACTTC.

The CDR3 bases are TGCAGCGTTGTTGAGCGGGACAGGCAACCTATGAGAGAGGGCTACACCTTC. This codes for CSVVERDRQPMREGYTF. V is TRBV29-1 and J is TRBJ1-2; the match to TRBD1 covers 8 bases. This CDR3 contains 17 residues. The V gene's germline CDR1 is SQVTM and CDR2 ANQGSEA. With 4 bases clipped from V and 8 bases from J, the junction kept 21 bases outside the gene matches.

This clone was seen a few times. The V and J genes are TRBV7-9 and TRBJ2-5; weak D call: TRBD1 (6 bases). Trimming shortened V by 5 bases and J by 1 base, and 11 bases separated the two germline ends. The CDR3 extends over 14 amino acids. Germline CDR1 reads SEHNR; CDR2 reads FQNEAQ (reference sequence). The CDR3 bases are TGTGCCAGCAGCCTGACAGGTTCCCAAGAGACCCAGTACTTC. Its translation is CASSLTGSQETQYF.

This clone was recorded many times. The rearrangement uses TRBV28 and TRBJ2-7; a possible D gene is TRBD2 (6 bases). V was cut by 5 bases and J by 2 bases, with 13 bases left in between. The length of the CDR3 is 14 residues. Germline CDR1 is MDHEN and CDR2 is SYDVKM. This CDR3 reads CASSRPGGAYEQYF. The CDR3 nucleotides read TGTGCCAGCAGTCGCCCCGGAGGGGCCTACGAGCAGTACTTC.

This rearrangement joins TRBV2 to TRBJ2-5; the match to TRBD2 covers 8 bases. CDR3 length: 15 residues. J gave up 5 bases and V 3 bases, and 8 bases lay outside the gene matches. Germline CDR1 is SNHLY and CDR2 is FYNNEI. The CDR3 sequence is CASSEAGGGGETQYF. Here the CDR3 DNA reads TGTGCCAGCAGTGAGGCGGGGGGCGGGGGGGAGACCCAGTACTTC.

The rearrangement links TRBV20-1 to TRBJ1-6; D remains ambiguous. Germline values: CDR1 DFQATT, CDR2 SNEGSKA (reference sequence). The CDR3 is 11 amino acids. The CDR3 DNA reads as TGCAGGACATGTCATCTCTCTCCCCTCCACTTT. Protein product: CRTCHLSPLHF.

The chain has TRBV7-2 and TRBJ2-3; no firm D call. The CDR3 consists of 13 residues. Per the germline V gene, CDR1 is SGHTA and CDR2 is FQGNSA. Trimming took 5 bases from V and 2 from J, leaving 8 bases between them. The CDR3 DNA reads TGTGCCAGCAGCCTCCCAGTCACAGATACGCAGTATTTT. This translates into CASSLPVTDTQYF.

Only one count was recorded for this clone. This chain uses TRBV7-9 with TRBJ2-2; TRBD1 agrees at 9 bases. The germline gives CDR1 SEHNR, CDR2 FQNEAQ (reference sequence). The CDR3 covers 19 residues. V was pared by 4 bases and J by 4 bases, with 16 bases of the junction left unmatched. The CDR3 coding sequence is TGTGCCAGCAGCTCTCGGACAGGGGTAGTTGTTAAAGGCACCGGGGAGCTGTTTTTT. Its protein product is CASSSRTGVVVKGTGELFF.

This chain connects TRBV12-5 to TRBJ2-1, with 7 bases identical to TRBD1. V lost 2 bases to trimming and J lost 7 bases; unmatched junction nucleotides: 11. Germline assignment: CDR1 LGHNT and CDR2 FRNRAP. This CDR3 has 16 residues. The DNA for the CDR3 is TGTGCTAGTGGTTTGAGTTGGCCAGGGGGATTGAATGAGCAGTTCTTC. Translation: CASGLSWPGGLNEQFF.

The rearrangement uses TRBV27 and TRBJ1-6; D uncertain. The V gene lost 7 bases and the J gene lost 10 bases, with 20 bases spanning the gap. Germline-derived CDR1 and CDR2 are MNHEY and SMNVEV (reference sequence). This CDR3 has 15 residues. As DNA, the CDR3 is TGTGCCAGCACCTTCGATAAGCTAAGAGGATCACCCCTCCACTTT. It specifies CASTFDKLRGSPLHF.

In DNA form, the CDR3 reads TGTGCCAGCAGGGAACTAGGAGATACGCAGTATTTT. It encodes CASRELGDTQYF. This chain uses TRBV2 with TRBJ2-3; possibly TRBD2 for D (5 bases). V dropped 6 bases and J dropped 5 bases, with 9 bases sitting between them. The CDR3 extends over 12 amino acids. Germline loops: CDR1 SNHLY, CDR2 FYNNEI.

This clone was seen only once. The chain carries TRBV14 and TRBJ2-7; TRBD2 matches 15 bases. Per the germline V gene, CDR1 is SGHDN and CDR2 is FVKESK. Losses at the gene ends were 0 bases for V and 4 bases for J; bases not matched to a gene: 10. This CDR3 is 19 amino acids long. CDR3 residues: CASSQDPTWTSGRGYEQYF. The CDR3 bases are TGTGCCAGCAGCCAAGATCCGACTTGGACTAGCGGGAGGGGATACGAGCAGTACTTC.

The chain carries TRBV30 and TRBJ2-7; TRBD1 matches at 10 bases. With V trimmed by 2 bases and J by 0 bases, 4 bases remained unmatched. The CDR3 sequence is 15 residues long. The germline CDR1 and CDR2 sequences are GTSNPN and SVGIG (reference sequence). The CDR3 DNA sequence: TGTGCCTGGAGTCCGGACAGGGGGACCTCCTACGAGCAGTACTTC. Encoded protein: CAWSPDRGTSYEQYF.

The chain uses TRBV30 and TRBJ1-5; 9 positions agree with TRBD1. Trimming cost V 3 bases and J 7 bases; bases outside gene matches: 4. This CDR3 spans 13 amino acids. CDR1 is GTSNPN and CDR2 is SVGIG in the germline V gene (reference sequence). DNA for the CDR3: TGTGCCTGGAGCATGACAGGGGGGCAGCCCCAGCATTTT. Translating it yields CAWSMTGGQPQHF.

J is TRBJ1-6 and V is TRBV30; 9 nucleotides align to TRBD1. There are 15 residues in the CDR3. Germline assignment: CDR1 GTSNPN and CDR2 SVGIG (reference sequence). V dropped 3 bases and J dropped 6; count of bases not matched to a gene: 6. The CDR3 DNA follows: TGTGCCTGGAGAGGACCGGGACAGGGTAATTCACCCCTCCACTTT. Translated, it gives CAWRGPGQGNSPLHF.

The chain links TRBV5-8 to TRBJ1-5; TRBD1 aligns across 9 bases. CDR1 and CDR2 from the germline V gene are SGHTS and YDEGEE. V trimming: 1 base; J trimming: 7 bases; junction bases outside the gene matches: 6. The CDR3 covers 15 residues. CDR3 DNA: TGTGCCAGCAGCTTGCGGGGGACAGGGTTCCAGCCCCAGCATTTT. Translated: CASSLRGTGFQPQHF. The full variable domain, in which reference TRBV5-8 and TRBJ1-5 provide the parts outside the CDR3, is EAGVTQSPTHLIKTRGQQATLRCSPISGHTSVYWYQQALGLGLQFLLWYDEGEERNRGNFPPRFSGRQFPNYSSELNVNALELEDSALYLCASSLRGTGFQPQHFGDGTRLSIL.

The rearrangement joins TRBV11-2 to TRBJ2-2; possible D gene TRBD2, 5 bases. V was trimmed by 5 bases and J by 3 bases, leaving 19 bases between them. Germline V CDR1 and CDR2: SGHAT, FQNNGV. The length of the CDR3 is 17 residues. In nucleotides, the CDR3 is TGTGCCAGCAGCCAATTACTTAAACGGGGTCACACCGGGGAGCTGTTTTTT. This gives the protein CASSQLLKRGHTGELFF.

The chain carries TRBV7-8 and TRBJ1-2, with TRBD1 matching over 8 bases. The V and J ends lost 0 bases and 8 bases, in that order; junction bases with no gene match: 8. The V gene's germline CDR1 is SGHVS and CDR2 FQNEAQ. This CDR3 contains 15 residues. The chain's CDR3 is CASSLASGGAGGYTF. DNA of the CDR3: TGTGCCAGCAGCTTAGCGTCAGGGGGCGCGGGAGGCTACACCTTC.

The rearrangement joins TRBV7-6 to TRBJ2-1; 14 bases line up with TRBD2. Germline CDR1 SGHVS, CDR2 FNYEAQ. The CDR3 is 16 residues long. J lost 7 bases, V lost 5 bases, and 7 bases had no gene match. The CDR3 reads CASSLRLAGGWNEQFF. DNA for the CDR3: TGTGCCAGCAGCCTCCGACTAGCGGGGGGGTGGAATGAGCAGTTCTTC.

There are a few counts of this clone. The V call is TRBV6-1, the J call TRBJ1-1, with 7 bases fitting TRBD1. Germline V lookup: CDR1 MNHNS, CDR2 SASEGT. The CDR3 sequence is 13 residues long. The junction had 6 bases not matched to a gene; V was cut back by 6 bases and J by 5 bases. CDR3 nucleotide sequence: TGTGCCAGCAGCCGAGGGGGCGTAACTGAAGCTTTCTTT. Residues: CASSRGGVTEAFF.

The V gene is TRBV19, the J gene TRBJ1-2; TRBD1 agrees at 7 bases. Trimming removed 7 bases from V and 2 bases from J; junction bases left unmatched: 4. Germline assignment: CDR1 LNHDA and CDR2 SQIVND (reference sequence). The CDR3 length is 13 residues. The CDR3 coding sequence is TGTGCCAGTATAGGGGGCCTGAACTATGGCTACACCTTC. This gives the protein CASIGGLNYGYTF.

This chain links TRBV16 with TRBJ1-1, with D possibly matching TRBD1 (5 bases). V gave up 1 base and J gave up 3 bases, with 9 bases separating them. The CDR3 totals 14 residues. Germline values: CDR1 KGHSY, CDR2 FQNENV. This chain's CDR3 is CASSQFGGDTEAFF. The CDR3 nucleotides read TGTGCCAGCAGCCAATTCGGGGGGGACACTGAAGCTTTCTTT.